The rows below give T cell receptor beta chains drawn from one sample of a study of cytomegalovirus exposure and HLA in healthy donors. Assay: immunoSEQ multiplex PCR; the TCRdb copy retains only in-frame clones and omits some. The sample carries 120,000 to 150,000 clones, roughly 9.4% recorded once. The material sequenced was PBMCs. These receptor sequences come from a male donor in good health and CMV-seronegative. Both conserved end residues are part of each CDR3. A D gene is named only where the DNA matches it firmly. The listing skips clone size in some rows; elsewhere it reads once, few, many or a size class.

D gene: TRBD1
V gene: TRBV19
clone size: -
J gene: TRBJ1-5
CDR3 protein: CASSIGTGRYQPQHF
CDR3 DNA: TGTGCCAGTAGTATTGGGACAGGGAGGTACCAGCCCCAGCATTTT

D gene: -
V gene: TRBV9
clone size: few
J gene: TRBJ1-1
CDR3 protein: CASSARRGNTEAFF
CDR3 DNA: TGTGCCAGCAGCGCCCGCCGGGGGAACACTGAAGCTTTCTTT

D gene: -
V gene: TRBV4-3
clone size: -
J gene: TRBJ2-1
CDR3 protein: CASSQGGVEKSHEQFF
CDR3 DNA: TGCGCCAGCAGCCAAGGGGGGGTGGAGAAGAGCCATGAGCAGTTCTTC

D gene: TRBD1
V gene: TRBV7-2
clone size: -
J gene: TRBJ1-5
CDR3 protein: CASSLGGGNQPQHF
CDR3 DNA: TGTGCCAGCAGCCTAGGGGGCGGCAATCAGCCCCAGCATTTT

D gene: TRBD1
V gene: TRBV4-3
clone size: few
J gene: TRBJ1-2
CDR3 protein: CASSRSRDRGLMGYTF
CDR3 DNA: TGCGCCAGCAGCCGGAGCCGGGACAGGGGGCTAATGGGCTACACCTTC

D gene: TRBD1
V gene: TRBV27
clone size: few
J gene: TRBJ2-2
CDR3 protein: CASSMGQAANTGELFF
CDR3 DNA: TGTGCCAGCAGTATGGGACAGGCCGCGAACACCGGGGAGCTGTTTTTT

D gene: TRBD2
V gene: TRBV27
clone size: few
J gene: TRBJ2-7
CDR3 protein: CASSLSMGTRISEQYF
CDR3 DNA: TGTGCCAGCAGTTTATCGATGGGGACTAGAATATCCGAGCAGTACTTC

D gene: TRBD1
V gene: TRBV27
clone size: few
J gene: TRBJ1-1
CDR3 protein: CASSTLRGQGNTEAFF
CDR3 DNA: TGTGCCAGCAGTACCTTAAGGGGACAGGGGAACACTGAAGCTTTCTTT

D gene: TRBD1
V gene: TRBV5-1
clone size: few
J gene: TRBJ2-7
CDR3 protein: CASSFGQGAGEQYF
CDR3 DNA: TGCGCCAGCAGTTTCGGACAGGGGGCCGGCGAGCAGTACTTC

D gene: TRBD1
V gene: TRBV5-4
clone size: few
J gene: TRBJ2-7
CDR3 protein: CASSRGTDYEQYF
CDR3 DNA: TGTGCCAGCAGCAGGGGGACAGACTACGAGCAGTACTTC